This record looks at one T cell receptor beta chain sequence and its context. Its antigen remains unknown. The data derive from a study of a mutant IDH1 vaccine in newly diagnosed glioma. Study background: Most patients had radiochemotherapy with temozolomide before enrollment; others had one alone. V12 corresponded to week 35 and V13 to week 47.

Generated by immunoSEQ multiplex PCR, the TCRdb table keeps only in-frame clones and is missing some. Here the sample spans tens of thousands of clones, about three quarters being singletons. The J segment lost 4 bases and the V segment lost 4 bases, leaving 8 bases of the junction unmatched. CDR1 is SGHDN and CDR2 is FVKESK in the germline V gene. This CDR3 region has 15 residues. Described time point: week 35, safety follow-up. The content of each vaccine dose was 300 ug of mutant IDH1 20-mer peptide, and topical imiquimod accompanied it. This sequence was found in a middle-aged man with glioma. This specimen was PBMCs, taken from a glioma patient whose treatment included an IDH1 peptide vaccine. This chain links TRBV14 with TRBJ1-2, with 8 positions matching TRBD1. CDR3 sequence (DNA): TGTGCCAGCAGCCTAGGGACAGGACTCATCTATGGCTACACCTTC. It translates to CASSLGTGLIYGYTF. Using reference TRBV14 and TRBJ1-2 for the parts outside the CDR3, the full variable domain is EAGVTQFPSHSVIEKGQTVTLRCDPISGHDNLYWYRRVMGKEIKFLLHFVKESKQDESGMPNNRFLAERTGGTYSTLKVQPAELEDSGVYFCASSLGTGLIYGYTFGSGTRLTVV.